This T cell receptor (beta chain) was documented in a study of monozygotic twins with inflammatory bowel disease. Germline assignment: CDR1 SGHRS and CDR2 YFSETQ. This CDR3 is 12 amino acids long. Each CDR3 protein gets one entry in TCRdb, which reprocessed the 5' RACE reads and gives no DNA. The sample table sets out roughly 100,000 distinct CDR3 sequences. For every donor, one blood sample of approximately 2.5 ml was drawn. Researchers isolated total RNA from whole blood without sorting T cells. This sequence originates from a human donor with ulcerative colitis or Crohn's disease, or a healthy co-twin of an affected twin (not recorded which). The genes are TRBV5-1 and TRBJ2-7. Sequencing was done on a sample of blood. The CDR3 region is CASSLDLYEQYF.